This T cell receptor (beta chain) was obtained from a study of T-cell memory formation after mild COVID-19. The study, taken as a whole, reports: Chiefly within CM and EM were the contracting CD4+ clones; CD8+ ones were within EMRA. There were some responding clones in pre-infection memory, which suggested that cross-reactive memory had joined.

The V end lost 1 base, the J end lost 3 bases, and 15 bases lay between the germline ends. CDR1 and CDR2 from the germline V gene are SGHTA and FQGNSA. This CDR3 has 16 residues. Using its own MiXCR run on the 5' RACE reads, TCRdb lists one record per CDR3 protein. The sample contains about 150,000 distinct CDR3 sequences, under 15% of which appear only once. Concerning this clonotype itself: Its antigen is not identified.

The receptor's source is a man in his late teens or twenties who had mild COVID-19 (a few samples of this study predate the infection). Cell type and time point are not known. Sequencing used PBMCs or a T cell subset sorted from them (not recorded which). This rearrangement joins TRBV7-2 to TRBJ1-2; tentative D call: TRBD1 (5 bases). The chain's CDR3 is CASSLGGQGSDYGYTF. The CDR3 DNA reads TGTGCCAGCAGCTTAGGAGGTCAGGGAAGTGACTATGGCTACACCTTC.